This TCR beta chain came from a study of cytomegalovirus exposure and HLA in healthy donors. In this sample, this clone turned up once. Per the germline V gene, CDR1 is SGHTA and CDR2 is FQGNSA. The V and J ends lost 5 bases and 2 bases, in that order; junction bases with no gene match: 8. There are 15 residues in the CDR3. With 60 Vbeta and 13 Jbeta primers, the PCR was carried out. Profiled with immunoSEQ multiplex PCR; TCRdb holds only in-frame clones, not every one. The table includes some 190,000 clones, about three quarters detected once. Sample: PBMCs. The chain has TRBV7-2 and TRBJ1-2; TRBD1 matches 7 bases. The receptor's source is a middle-aged woman in good health and CMV-seronegative. The chain's CDR3 is CASSTVGTENYGYTF. DNA of the CDR3: TGTGCCAGCAGCACGGTAGGGACAGAGAACTATGGCTACACCTTC. Together with reference TRBV7-2 and TRBJ1-2, the CDR3 gives the full variable domain: GAGVSQSPSNKVTEKGKDVELRCDPISGHTALYWYRQSLGQGLEFLIYFQGNSAPDKSGLPSDRFSAERTGGSVSTLTIQRTQQEDSAVYLCASSTVGTENYGYTFGSGTRLTVV.